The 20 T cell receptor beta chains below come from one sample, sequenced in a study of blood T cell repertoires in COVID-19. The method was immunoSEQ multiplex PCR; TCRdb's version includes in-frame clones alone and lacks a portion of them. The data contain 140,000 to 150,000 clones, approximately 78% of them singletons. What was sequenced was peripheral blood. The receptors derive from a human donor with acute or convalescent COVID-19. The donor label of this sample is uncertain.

The CDR3: CATSRDLPGLAVYNEQFF. The CDR3 DNA is TGTGCCACCAGCAGAGATCTCCCGGGACTAGCGGTTTACAATGAGCAGTTCTTC. The gene calls are TRBV15 and TRBJ2-1; 11 positions match TRBD2. The length of the CDR3 is 18 residues. The V gene end was trimmed by 0 bases and the J gene end by 4 bases; junction bases not matched to a gene: 8. The germline CDR1 and CDR2 sequences are LNHNV and YYDKDF (reference sequence). Supplemented by reference TRBV15 and TRBJ2-1, the full variable domain reads DAMVIQNPRYQVTQFGKPVTLSCSQTLNHNVMYWYQQKSSQAPKLLFHYYDKDFNNEADTPDNFQSRRPNTSFCFLDIRSPGLGDTAMYLCATSRDLPGLAVYNEQFFGPGTRLTVL.

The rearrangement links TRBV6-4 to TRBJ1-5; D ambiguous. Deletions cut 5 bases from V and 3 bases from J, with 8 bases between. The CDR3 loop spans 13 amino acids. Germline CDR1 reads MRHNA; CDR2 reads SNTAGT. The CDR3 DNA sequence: TGTGCCAGCAGTACCCAGATCAATCAGCCCCAGCATTTT. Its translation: CASSTQINQPQHF.

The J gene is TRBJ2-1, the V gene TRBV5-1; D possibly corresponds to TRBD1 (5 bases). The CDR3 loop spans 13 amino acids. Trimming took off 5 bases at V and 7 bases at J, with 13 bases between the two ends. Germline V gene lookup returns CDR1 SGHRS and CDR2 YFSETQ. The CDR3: CASSSVQGNEQFF. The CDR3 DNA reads TGCGCCAGCAGTTCAGTCCAGGGAAATGAGCAGTTCTTC.

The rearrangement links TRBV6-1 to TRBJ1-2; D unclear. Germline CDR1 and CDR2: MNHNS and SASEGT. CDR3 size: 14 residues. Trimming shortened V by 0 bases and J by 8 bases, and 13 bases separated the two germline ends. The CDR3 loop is CASSEAGRGSGYTF. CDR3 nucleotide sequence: TGTGCCAGCAGTGAAGCCGGGCGGGGTTCGGGCTACACCTTC.

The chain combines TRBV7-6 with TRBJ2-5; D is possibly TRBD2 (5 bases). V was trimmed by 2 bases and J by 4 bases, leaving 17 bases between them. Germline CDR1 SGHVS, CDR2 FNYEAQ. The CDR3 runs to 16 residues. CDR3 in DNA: TGTGCCAGCAGCTTACTAAGCGGCGTCCCGGGAGAGACCCAGTACTTC. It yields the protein CASSLLSGVPGETQYF.

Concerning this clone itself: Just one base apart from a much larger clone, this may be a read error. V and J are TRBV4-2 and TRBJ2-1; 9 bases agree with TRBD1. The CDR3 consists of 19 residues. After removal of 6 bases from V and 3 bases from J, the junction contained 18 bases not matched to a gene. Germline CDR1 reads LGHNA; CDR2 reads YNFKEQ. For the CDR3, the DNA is TGTGCCAGCAGTATTACCCTCTCGGCCGGGACAGGGAACTACAATGAGCAGTTCTTC. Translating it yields CASSITLSAGTGNYNEQFF.

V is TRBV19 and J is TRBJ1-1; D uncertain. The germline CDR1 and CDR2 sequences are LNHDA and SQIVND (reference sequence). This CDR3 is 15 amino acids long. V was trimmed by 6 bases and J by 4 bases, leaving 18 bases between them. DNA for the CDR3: TGTGCCAGTAGCCCCTCAGTGGCTGCGGCCACTGAAGCTTTCTTT. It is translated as CASSPSVAAATEAFF.

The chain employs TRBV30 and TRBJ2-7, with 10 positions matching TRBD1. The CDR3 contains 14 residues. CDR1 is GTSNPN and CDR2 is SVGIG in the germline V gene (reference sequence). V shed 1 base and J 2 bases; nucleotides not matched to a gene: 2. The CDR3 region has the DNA TGTGCCTGGAGTGCCGGGACAGGGGCCTACGAGCAGTACTTC. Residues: CAWSAGTGAYEQYF. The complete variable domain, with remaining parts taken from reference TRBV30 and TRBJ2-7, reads SQTIHQWPATLVQPVGSPLSLECTVEGTSNPNLYWYRQAAGRGLQLLFYSVGIGQISSEVPQNLSASRPQDRQFILSSKKLLLSDSGFYLCAWSAGTGAYEQYFGPGTRLTVT.

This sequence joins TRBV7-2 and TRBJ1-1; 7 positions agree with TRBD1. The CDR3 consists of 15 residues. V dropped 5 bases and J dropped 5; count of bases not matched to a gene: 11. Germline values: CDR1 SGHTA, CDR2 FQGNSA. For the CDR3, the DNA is TGTGCCAGCAGCGCGGGTCCAGGGGGGAATACTGAAGCTTTCTTT. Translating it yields CASSAGPGGNTEAFF.

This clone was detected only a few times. As DNA, the CDR3 is TGTGCCAGTAGCCCACAGGGGAAGGGAGAGCAGTACTTC. It is translated as CASSPQGKGEQYF. The rearrangement links TRBV19 to TRBJ2-7; TRBD1 matches at 7 bases. CDR3 length: 13 residues. Germline lookup yields CDR1 LNHDA and CDR2 SQIVND (reference sequence). The V and J ends lost 6 bases and 7 bases, in that order; junction bases with no gene match: 9.

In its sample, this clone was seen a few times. CDR3 protein: CASQQAGTSYEQYF. CDR3 in DNA: TGCGCCAGCCAACAAGCGGGGACCTCCTACGAGCAGTACTTC. This chain uses TRBV10-1 with TRBJ2-7; 7 positions match TRBD2. The germline V gene encodes CDR1 WNHNN and CDR2 SYGVQD (reference sequence). Losses at the gene ends were 8 bases for V and 0 bases for J; bases not matched to a gene: 7. CDR3 length: 14 residues.

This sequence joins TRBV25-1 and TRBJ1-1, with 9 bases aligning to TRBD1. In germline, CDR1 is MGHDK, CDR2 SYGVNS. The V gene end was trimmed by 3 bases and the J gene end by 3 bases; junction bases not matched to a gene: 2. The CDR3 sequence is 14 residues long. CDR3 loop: CASSDGTGYTEAFF. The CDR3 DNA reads TGTGCCAGCAGTGACGGGACAGGGTACACTGAAGCTTTCTTT.

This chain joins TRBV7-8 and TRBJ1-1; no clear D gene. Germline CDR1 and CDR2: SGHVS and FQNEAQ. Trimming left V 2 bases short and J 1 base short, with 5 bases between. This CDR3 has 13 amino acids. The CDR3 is CASSLRENTEAFF. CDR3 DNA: TGTGCCAGCAGCTTACGAGAGAACACTGAAGCTTTCTTT.

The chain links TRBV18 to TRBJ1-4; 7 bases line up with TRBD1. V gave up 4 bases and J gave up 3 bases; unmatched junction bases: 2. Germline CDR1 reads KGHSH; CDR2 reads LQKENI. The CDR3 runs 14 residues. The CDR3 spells CASSRTGANEKLFF. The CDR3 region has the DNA TGTGCCAGCTCACGCACAGGGGCTAATGAAAAACTGTTTTTT.

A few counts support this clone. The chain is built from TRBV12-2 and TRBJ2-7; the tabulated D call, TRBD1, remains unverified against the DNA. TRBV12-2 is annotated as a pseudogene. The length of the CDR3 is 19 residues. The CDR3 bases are TGTGCAAGTCGCGGTAGGGGTACGGTAGGGGGCAAGAGCTCCTACGAGCAGTACTTC. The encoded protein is CASRGRGTVGGKSSYEQYF.

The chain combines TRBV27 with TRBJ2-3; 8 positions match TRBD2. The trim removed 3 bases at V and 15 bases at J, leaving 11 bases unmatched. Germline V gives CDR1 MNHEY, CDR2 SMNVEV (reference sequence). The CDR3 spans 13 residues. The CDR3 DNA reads TGTGCCAGCAGTTTTAGGCTCGGGAGGGTCTACTATTTT. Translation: CASSFRLGRVYYF.

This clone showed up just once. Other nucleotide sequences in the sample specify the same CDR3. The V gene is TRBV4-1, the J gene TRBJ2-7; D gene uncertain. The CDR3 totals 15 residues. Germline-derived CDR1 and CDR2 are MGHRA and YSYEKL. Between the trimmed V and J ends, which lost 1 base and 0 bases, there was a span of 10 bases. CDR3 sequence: CASSQGQGPSYEQYF. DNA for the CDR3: TGCGCCAGCAGCCAAGGACAAGGTCCCTCCTACGAGCAGTACTTC.

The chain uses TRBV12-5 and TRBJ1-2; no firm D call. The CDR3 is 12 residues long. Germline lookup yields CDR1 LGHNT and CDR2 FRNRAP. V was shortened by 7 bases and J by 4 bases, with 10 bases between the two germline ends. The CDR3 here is CASASGVYGYTF. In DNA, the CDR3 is TGTGCTAGTGCCTCAGGTGTCTATGGCTACACCTTC. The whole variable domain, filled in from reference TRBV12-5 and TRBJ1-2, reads DARVTQTPRHKVTEMGQEVTMRCQPILGHNTVFWYRQTMMQGLELLAYFRNRAPLDDSGMPKDRFSAEMPDATLATLKIQPSEPRDSAVYFCASASGVYGYTFGSGTRLTVV.

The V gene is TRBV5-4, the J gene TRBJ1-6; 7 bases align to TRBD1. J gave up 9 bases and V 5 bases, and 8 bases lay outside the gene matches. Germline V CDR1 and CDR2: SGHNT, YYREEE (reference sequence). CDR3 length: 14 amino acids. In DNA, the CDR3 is TGTGCCAGCAGGGAAATGACAGGGAGTTCACCCCTCCACTTT. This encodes CASREMTGSSPLHF.

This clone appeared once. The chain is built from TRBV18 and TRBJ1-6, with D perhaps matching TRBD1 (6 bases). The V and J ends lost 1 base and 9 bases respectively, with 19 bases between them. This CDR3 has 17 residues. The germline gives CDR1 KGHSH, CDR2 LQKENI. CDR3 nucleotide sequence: TGTGCCAGCTCACCACTATCGGTCACAGGGCAAAGTTCACCCCTCCACTTT. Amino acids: CASSPLSVTGQSSPLHF.